The text below deals with one T cell receptor (beta chain). Its antigen is currently unknown. Prepared TCR beta cDNA libraries contained unique molecular identifiers. Researchers reported roughly 510,000 cDNA molecules coming from approximately 1 to 10 million T cells. TCRdb re-called the PCR reads with MiXCR, one entry per CDR3 protein. The sample contains 820,000 or so distinct CDR3 sequences, roughly 50% of which appear only once. The data originate from a study of post-analysis software for immune sequencing data. Whole-study results and caveats: Patients with multiple sclerosis recorded significantly lower normalized Chao1 diversity than controls, the study found. Strong co-clustering by F measure was evident for samples that had been prepared in the same batch.

The sequencing input was blood. The origin of this receptor is a girl aged 5-17 years with multiple sclerosis.

The chain's CDR3 is CASSLDSGTAYNEQFF. CDR3 DNA: TGCGCCAGCAGCTTGGATTCCGGGACGGCCTACAATGAGCAGTTCTTC. This chain uses TRBV5-1 with TRBJ2-1; the D call may be TRBD1 or TRBD2 (5 bases each). This CDR3 spans 16 amino acids. Trimming cost V 0 bases and J 2 bases, with 12 bases left between them. Germline CDR1 SGHRS, CDR2 YFSETQ.